The rows below give T cell receptor beta chains drawn from one sample of a study of cytomegalovirus exposure and HLA in healthy donors. Here immunoSEQ multiplex PCR was the method, and the copy in TCRdb shows in-frame clones only, minus some. The repertoire holds about 110,000 clones, with roughly 70% as singletons. The material sequenced was PBMCs. These receptor sequences come from a man aged 35 to 55 in good health and CMV-seropositive. The CDR3 runs from the conserved cysteine through the conserved F or W. A D gene is named only where the DNA matches it firmly. Some rows mark clone size as missing; the rest say once, few, many or name a class of expanded clone.

v_gene	j_gene	abundance	d_gene	CDR3aa	CDR3nt
TRBV21-1	TRBJ2-1	-	-	CASSKVERECHNEQFF	TGTGCCAGCAGCAAAGTGGAGCGGGAGTGTCACAATGAGCAGTTCTTC
TRBV10-2	TRBJ1-3	-	TRBD1	CASSEAGGSGNTIYF	TGCGCCAGCAGTGAGGCAGGGGGCTCTGGAAACACCATATATTTT
TRBV6-6	TRBJ2-1	few	TRBD1	CASSYHVTGSTEQFF	TGTGCCAGCAGTTACCATGTGACAGGGTCTACTGAGCAGTTCTTC
TRBV11-2	TRBJ1-2	-	-	CASSLESGYGYTF	TGTGCCAGCAGCTTAGAGTCGGGCTATGGCTACACCTTC
TRBV27	TRBJ1-2	-	-	CASSLGAGRGGYTF	TGTGCCAGCAGTTTAGGGGCGGGACGAGGCGGCTACACCTTC
TRBV4-2	TRBJ2-3	-	TRBD2	CASSQRPIAGVGTDTQYF	TGTGCCAGCAGCCAACGACCGATAGCGGGAGTGGGCACAGATACGCAGTATTTT
TRBV9	TRBJ1-3	-	-	CASSDRGTSGNTIYF	TGTGCCAGCAGCGATAGGGGAACCTCTGGAAACACCATATATTTT
TRBV7-9	TRBJ1-5	few	-	CASSAGDQPQHF	TGTGCCAGCAGCGCCGGAGATCAGCCCCAGCATTTT
TRBV11-2	TRBJ1-1	-	TRBD1	CASSLGTGGVRTEAFF	TGTGCCAGCAGCTTAGGGACAGGGGGCGTCAGAACTGAAGCTTTCTTT
TRBV6-1	TRBJ2-1	once	TRBD2	CASSVAGAYNEQFF	TGTGCCAGCAGTGTTGCGGGAGCCTACAATGAGCAGTTCTTC
TRBV30	TRBJ2-3	-	-	CAWRGGFTSTDTQYF	TGTGCCTGGAGGGGAGGTTTCACTAGCACAGATACGCAGTATTTT
TRBV6-5	TRBJ1-5	once	-	CASSPDTGQPQHF	TGTGCCAGCAGCCCGGACACTGGTCAGCCCCAGCATTTT
TRBV5-1	TRBJ2-1	many	-	CASSIGQISYNEQFF	TGCGCCAGCAGCATAGGACAGATCTCCTACAATGAGCAGTTCTTC
TRBV19	TRBJ1-5	-	-	CASSIYDYSNQPQHF	TGTGCCAGTAGTATATATGACTATAGCAATCAGCCCCAGCATTTT
TRBV5-4	TRBJ2-7	-	TRBD1	CASSSTGQGMYEQYF	TGTGCCAGCAGCTCAACAGGACAGGGGATGTACGAGCAGTACTTC
TRBV7-9	TRBJ2-5	few	TRBD2	CASSLTSGSGETQYF	TGTGCCAGCAGCTTAACTAGCGGGAGTGGAGAGACCCAGTACTTC
TRBV6-6	TRBJ1-1	-	-	CASTGNTEAFF	TGTGCCAGCACCGGGAACACTGAAGCTTTCTTT
TRBV4-1	TRBJ1-1	-	-	CASSQAGTGQNTEAFF	TGCGCCAGCAGCCAAGCTGGAACAGGCCAGAACACTGAAGCTTTCTTT
TRBV5-4	TRBJ2-3	-	-	CASSLESSADGGDTQYF	TGTGCCAGCAGCTTGGAATCTTCAGCGGACGGAGGAGATACGCAGTATTTT
TRBV9	TRBJ2-2	few	TRBD1	CASSGGTGRTGELFF	TGTGCCAGCAGCGGTGGGACAGGGAGGACCGGGGAGCTGTTTTTT
TRBV5-8	TRBJ1-1	few	TRBD1	CASSLDGTGRMNTEAFF	TGTGCCAGCAGCTTGGATGGGACAGGGCGGATGAACACTGAAGCTTTCTTT
TRBV11-2	TRBJ2-7	-	TRBD2	CASSSGLAAPYEQYF	TGTGCCAGCAGCTCGGGACTAGCGGCCCCCTACGAGCAGTACTTC